The rows below give T cell receptor beta chains drawn from one sample of a study of T cells in Graves' hyperthyroidism and ophthalmopathy. Via MiXCR, TCRdb re-called the multiplex PCR reads, giving one row per CDR3 protein. The sample lists about 640,000 distinct CDR3 sequences; more than 12% were seen once. Sequenced: blood. The origin of the receptors is a woman aged 45-65 years with Graves' ophthalmopathy. Each CDR3 is given with its conserved first and last residue. D genes are given only for firm matches. Size is stated for part of the rows, as once, few or many counts, or as a class when the clone is expanded.

TGTGCCAGCAGCTTTGACAGGGGGAGGTTTGAAAAACTGTTTTTT	CASSFDRGRFEKLFF	TRBD1	.	TRBV7-2	TRBJ1-4
TGCAGCGACGCGTCTGGGCGCACAGATACGCAGTATTTT	CSDASGRTDTQYF	.	.	TRBV29-1	TRBJ2-3
TGTGCCAGCTCAGCATACGTCGAAAGGGCAAAACTGTTTTTT	CASSAYVERAKLFF	.	many	TRBV18	TRBJ1-4
TGTGCCAGCAGCGTAGAGGGACTAGCGTCCGGGGAGCTGTTTTTT	CASSVEGLASGELFF	TRBD2	.	TRBV9	TRBJ2-2
TGTGCCAGCGGCCTAGCGGGAGTTGAGCAGTTCTTC	CASGLAGVEQFF	TRBD2	.	TRBV7-3	TRBJ2-1
TGTGCCAGCAGTTTATTCCCGGGGGACGGCACAGATACGCAGTATTTT	CASSLFPGDGTDTQYF	.	many	TRBV27	TRBJ2-3
TGTGCCAGCAGTTCGGAGAGGGGGCTCGACGAGCAGTACTTC	CASSSERGLDEQYF	TRBD1	many	TRBV12-3/TRBV12-4	TRBJ2-7
TGTGCCAGCAAAAAGGCGAGCGGGAGCAACGAGCAGTACTTC	CASKKASGSNEQYF	TRBD2	many	TRBV7-9	TRBJ2-7
TGTGCCAGCAGCCAATCCCTAACCGGGGAGCTGTTTTTT	CASSQSLTGELFF	.	few	TRBV16	TRBJ2-2
TGTGCCCGATCAGGGACCGGGGCCAACGTCCTGACTTTC	CARSGTGANVLTF	.	.	TRBV30	TRBJ2-6
TGTGCCAGCAGCCTATTAGGCACAACAAATGAGCAGTTCTTC	CASSLLGTTNEQFF	.	.	TRBV3-1	TRBJ2-1
TGTGCCAGCCGGGACCGACACTACGAGCAGTACTTC	CASRDRHYEQYF	.	many	TRBV28	TRBJ2-7
TGTGCCAGCTTGACAGGGAAGATGAACACTGAAGCTTTCTTT	CASLTGKMNTEAFF	TRBD1	few	TRBV6-1	TRBJ1-1
TGTGCCAGCAGTTTATCAGCTTTTGGGGTGCCATATGGCTACACCTTC	CASSLSAFGVPYGYTF	.	many	TRBV27	TRBJ1-2
TGTGCCAGCAGTGGGGCGGCCGTTAATGAAAAACTGTTTTTT	CASSGAAVNEKLFF	.	few	TRBV7-9	TRBJ1-4
TGTGCCAGCAGTTTATACCGGGACAACGAATACGAGCAGTACTTC	CASSLYRDNEYEQYF	.	many	TRBV12-3/TRBV12-4	TRBJ2-7
TGTGCCAGCACTCGTACCCGACAGGGATCGCCGAATGGCTACACCTTC	CASTRTRQGSPNGYTF	TRBD1	many	TRBV12-3/TRBV12-4	TRBJ1-2
TGTGCCAGCAGCTTAGTTCGCAGGTCAAATGAGCAGTTCTTC	CASSLVRRSNEQFF	.	many	TRBV7-2	TRBJ2-1
TGTGCCAGCAGCCAGACTAGCGGTTCGGCGGGCTACGAGCAGTACTTC	CASSQTSGSAGYEQYF	TRBD2	many	TRBV14	TRBJ2-7
TGTGCCAGCAGCTATATACTAGCGGATTTTCTAGAGACCCAGTACTTC	CASSYILADFLETQYF	TRBD2	few	TRBV7-2	TRBJ2-5
TGCAGTGCCGGCCGAAGCACTGAAGCTTTCTTT	CSAGRSTEAFF	.	few	TRBV20-1	TRBJ1-1
TGTGCCAGCTCACCCTCACGGACCACCGGGGAGCTGTTTTTT	CASSPSRTTGELFF	.	many	TRBV18	TRBJ2-2
TGTGCCAGCAGCCCACTTGGAGCGGGAGGGCCGGGCGGGGAGCTGTTTTTT	CASSPLGAGGPGGELFF	TRBD2	.	TRBV7-2	TRBJ2-2
TGTGCCAGCAGTTCCAGGGACTTGGACGGGGAGCTGTTTTTT	CASSSRDLDGELFF	.	many	TRBV28	TRBJ2-2
TGTGCCAGCTTCAGTACGAATCAGCCCCAGCATTTT	CASFSTNQPQHF	.	few	TRBV28	TRBJ1-5
TGTGCCAGCAGCTTAAGAGGCTTGGGTCAGTTACCGTACGAGCAGTACTTC	CASSLRGLGQLPYEQYF	.	many	TRBV7-9	TRBJ2-7
TGTGCCAGCAGTTCGACAGACAGGGGGAACACTGAAGCTTTCTTT	CASSSTDRGNTEAFF	TRBD1	.	TRBV6-2/TRBV6-3	TRBJ1-1
TGTGCCACCAGCAGAGATCGAACCGCCGCCTACGAGCAGTACTTC	CATSRDRTAAYEQYF	.	many	TRBV15	TRBJ2-7
TGTGCCTGGAGTGGGGGGACCCAGTACTTC	CAWSGGTQYF	.	many	TRBV30	TRBJ2-5
TGTGCCAGCAGGGGAACCAAGGGACTAGCGGGAGCCAATGAGCAGTTCTTC	CASRGTKGLAGANEQFF	TRBD2	many	TRBV28	TRBJ2-1
TGCGCCAGCAGCCCTCAACAGGCCCGCGGAGGGACCCAGTACTTC	CASSPQQARGGTQYF	.	.	TRBV5-1	TRBJ2-5
TGTGCCAGCAGTAATCTAGCGGGAGGGCCGGAGTACTTC	CASSNLAGGPEYF	TRBD2	many	TRBV28	TRBJ2-5
TGTGCCAGCAGTCAAGGGACAGGGGCCACTGAAGCTTTCTTT	CASSQGTGATEAFF	TRBD1	few	TRBV28	TRBJ1-1
TGCGCCAGCAGCTTCACAGGGATGAGCTCCTACGAGCAGTACTTC	CASSFTGMSSYEQYF	.	once	TRBV5-1	TRBJ2-7
TGCAGTGCTAGTATCGGGATGTGGGAAGAGACCCAGTACTTC	CSASIGMWEETQYF	.	.	TRBV20-1	TRBJ2-5
TGTGCCAGCAGCCAAGAGAGGCCCAACTCCGGGGAGCTGTTTTTT	CASSQERPNSGELFF	.	few	TRBV4-2	TRBJ2-2
TGCAGTGCTAAAGATACCAGTATCATTGAGCAGTTCTTC	CSAKDTSIIEQFF	.	many	TRBV20-1	TRBJ2-1
TGTGCCAGCAGCTTAGGAGCCGACAGGGTGGGGTCACCCCTCCACTTT	CASSLGADRVGSPLHF	TRBD1	many	TRBV11-3	TRBJ1-6
TGTGCCAGCAGCTTACGCAGAGACTCCTACGAGCAGTACTTC	CASSLRRDSYEQYF	.	many	TRBV7-9	TRBJ2-7
TGCAGCGCCGATAAGATAGGTCTAGCGGAGGACAATGAGCAGTTCTTC	CSADKIGLAEDNEQFF	TRBD2	.	TRBV29-1	TRBJ2-1
TGTGCCAGCAGCACAGACAGGGTGGGCACAGATACGCAGTATTTT	CASSTDRVGTDTQYF	TRBD1	many	TRBV7-2	TRBJ2-3
TGTGCCAGCAGCCAAGATTCTAGTGGCGGGGAGCTGTTTTTT	CASSQDSSGGELFF	.	.	TRBV3-1	TRBJ2-2
TGTGCCAGCAGCGCAGGGTGGTCACTGCCAGATACGCAGTATTTT	CASSAGWSLPDTQYF	.	many	TRBV6-1	TRBJ2-3
TGTGCCAGCAGCGAGACCCGGACTAGCGGGGGTAGGAATGAGCAGTTCTTC	CASSETRTSGGRNEQFF	TRBD2	few	TRBV9	TRBJ2-1
TGTGCCTGGGGCCGGAGGGGACTAGCGGGAGGACTGACAGATACGCAGTATTTT	CAWGRRGLAGGLTDTQYF	TRBD2	.	TRBV30	TRBJ2-3
TGTGCCAGCAGCGTGGGACAGGTTGTATCACCCCTCCACTTT	CASSVGQVVSPLHF	TRBD1	.	TRBV9	TRBJ1-6
TGTGCCAGCAGCTATCGCAGGGCAGATACGCAGTATTTT	CASSYRRADTQYF	.	.	TRBV5-4	TRBJ2-3
TGTGCCACCAGCAGAGATTTTGGATCGACCGGGGAGCTGTTTTTT	CATSRDFGSTGELFF	.	.	TRBV15	TRBJ2-2
TGTGCCAGCAGCTTAGCGGGGGCACTAGCGGGAGTAGAGCAGTTCTTC	CASSLAGALAGVEQFF	TRBD2	many	TRBV7-2	TRBJ2-1
TGTGCCAGCAGCTTTTACAGACTAGAGCAGTTCTTC	CASSFYRLEQFF	.	.	TRBV7-9	TRBJ2-1
TGTGCCAGCAGCTTAGGAGCACTAGGGGGAGAGACCCAGTACTTC	CASSLGALGGETQYF	.	.	TRBV7-2	TRBJ2-5
TGTGCCAGCAGTGGGGGCCTAGCGGCCTCCTCCTACGAGCAGTACTTC	CASSGGLAASSYEQYF	TRBD2	.	TRBV2	TRBJ2-7
TGTGCCAGCAGCCTCCGGACAGGTACATCCTACGAGCAGTACTTC	CASSLRTGTSYEQYF	TRBD1	many	TRBV12-3/TRBV12-4	TRBJ2-7
TGTGCCGGGGCCCCAGGGCGGCTCCCCACAGATACGCAGTATTTT	CAGAPGRLPTDTQYF	.	many	TRBV6-2/TRBV6-3	TRBJ2-3
TGTGCCAGCAGTTTTCGGGCTAGCGGAAACACGGTCGGGGAGCTGTTTTTT	CASSFRASGNTVGELFF	TRBD2	many	TRBV12-3/TRBV12-4	TRBJ2-2